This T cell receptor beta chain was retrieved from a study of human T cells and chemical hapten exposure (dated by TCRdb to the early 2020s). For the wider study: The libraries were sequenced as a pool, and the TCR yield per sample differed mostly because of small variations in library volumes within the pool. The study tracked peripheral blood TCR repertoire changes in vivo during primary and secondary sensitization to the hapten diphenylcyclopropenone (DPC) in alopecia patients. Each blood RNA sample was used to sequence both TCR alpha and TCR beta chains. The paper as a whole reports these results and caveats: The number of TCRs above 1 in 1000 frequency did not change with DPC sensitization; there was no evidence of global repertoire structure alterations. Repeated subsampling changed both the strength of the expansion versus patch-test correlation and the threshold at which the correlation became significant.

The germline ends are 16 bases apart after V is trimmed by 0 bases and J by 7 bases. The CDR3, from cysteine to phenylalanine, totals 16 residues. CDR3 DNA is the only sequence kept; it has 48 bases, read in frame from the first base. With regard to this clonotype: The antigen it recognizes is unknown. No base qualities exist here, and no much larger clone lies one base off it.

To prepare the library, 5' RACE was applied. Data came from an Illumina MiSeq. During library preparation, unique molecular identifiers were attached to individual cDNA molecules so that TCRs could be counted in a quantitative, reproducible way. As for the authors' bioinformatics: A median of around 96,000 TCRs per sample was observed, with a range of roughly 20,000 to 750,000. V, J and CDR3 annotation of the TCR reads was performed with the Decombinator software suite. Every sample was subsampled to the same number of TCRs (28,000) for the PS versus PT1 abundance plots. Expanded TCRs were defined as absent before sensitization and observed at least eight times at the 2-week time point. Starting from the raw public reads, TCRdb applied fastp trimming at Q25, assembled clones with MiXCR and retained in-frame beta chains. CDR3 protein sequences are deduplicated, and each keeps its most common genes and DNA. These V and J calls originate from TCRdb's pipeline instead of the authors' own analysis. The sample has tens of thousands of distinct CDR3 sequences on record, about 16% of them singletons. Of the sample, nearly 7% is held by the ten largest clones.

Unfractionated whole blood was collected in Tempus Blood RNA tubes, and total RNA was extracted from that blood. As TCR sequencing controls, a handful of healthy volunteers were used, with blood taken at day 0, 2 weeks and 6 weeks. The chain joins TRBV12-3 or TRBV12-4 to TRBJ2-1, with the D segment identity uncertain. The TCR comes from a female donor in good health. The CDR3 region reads CASSLAFGDVKNEQFF. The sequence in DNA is TGTGCCAGCAGTTTAGCATTTGGGGATGTTAAGAATGAGCAGTTCTTC.